This entry is about one T cell receptor beta chain. The antigen is undetermined. The data derive from a study of T-cell memory formation after mild COVID-19. Turning to the study itself: Across donors, TCR clusters were largely donor specific.

The CDR3 is 15 amino acids. V gave up 1 base and J gave up 6 bases; unmatched junction bases: 4. Regarding the study as a whole: Mainly in CM and EM were contracting CD4+ clones; CD8+ were in EMRA. Balance between CD4 and CD8 was seen in clones contracting day 15 to 85, and a CD4+ lean was seen in later expanders.

5'RACE, which relied on constant-segment primers, yielded TCR alpha and TCR beta cDNA libraries carrying sample barcodes and UMIs. TCRdb recomputed calls from the 5' RACE reads with MiXCR, one row per CDR3 protein. The sample carries under 250,000 distinct CDR3 sequences, around 10% recorded once. The TCR sequence derives from a man aged 18 to 30 who had mild COVID-19 (a few samples of this study predate the infection). Cell type and time point are not known. The sequencing input was PBMCs or a T cell subset sorted from them (not recorded which). V is TRBV12-3 or TRBV12-4 and J is TRBJ2-3, with TRBD2 matching 10 bases. The CDR3 bases are TGTGCCAGCAGTTTAGAGCGGGGGGGCCGGGATACGCAGTATTTT. It codes for CASSLERGGRDTQYF.